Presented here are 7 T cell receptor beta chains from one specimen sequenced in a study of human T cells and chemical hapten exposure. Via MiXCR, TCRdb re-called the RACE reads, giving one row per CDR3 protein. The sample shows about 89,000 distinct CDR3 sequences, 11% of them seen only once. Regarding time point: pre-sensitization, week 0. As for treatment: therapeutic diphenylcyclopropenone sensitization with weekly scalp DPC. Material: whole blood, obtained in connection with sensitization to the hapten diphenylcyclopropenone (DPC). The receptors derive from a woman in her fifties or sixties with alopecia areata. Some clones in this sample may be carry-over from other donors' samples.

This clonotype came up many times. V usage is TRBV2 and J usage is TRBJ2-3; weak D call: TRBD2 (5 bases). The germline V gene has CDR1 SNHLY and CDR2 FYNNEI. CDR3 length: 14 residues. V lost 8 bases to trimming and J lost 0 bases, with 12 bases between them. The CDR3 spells CASLSGISTDTQYF. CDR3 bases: TGTGCCAGCTTAAGCGGAATTAGCACAGATACGCAGTATTTT.

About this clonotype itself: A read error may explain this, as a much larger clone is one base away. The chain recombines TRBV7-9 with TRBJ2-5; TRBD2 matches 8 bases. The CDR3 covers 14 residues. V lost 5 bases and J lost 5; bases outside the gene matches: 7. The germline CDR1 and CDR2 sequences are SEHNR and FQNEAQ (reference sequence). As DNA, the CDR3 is TGTGCCAGCAGCCCTCACGGGGGGGTTGAGACCCAGTACTTC. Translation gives CASSPHGGVETQYF. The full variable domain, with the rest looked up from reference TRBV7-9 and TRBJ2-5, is DTGVSQNPRHKITKRGQNVTFRCDPISEHNRLYWYRQTLGQGPEFLTYFQNEAQLEKSRLLSDRFSAERPKGSFSTLEIQRTEQGDSAMYLCASSPHGGVETQYFGPGTRLLVL.

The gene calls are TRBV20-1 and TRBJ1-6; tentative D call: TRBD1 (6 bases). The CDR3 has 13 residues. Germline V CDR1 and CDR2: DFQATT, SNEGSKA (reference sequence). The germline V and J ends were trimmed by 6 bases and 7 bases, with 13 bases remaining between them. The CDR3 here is CSAQRRGNSPLHF. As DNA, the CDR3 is TGCAGTGCCCAAAGAAGGGGGAATTCACCCCTCCACTTT.

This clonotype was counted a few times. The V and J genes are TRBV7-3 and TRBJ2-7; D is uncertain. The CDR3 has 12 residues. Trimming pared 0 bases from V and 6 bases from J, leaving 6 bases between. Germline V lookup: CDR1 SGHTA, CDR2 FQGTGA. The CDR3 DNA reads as TGTGCCAGCAGCTTAACCGCCGGCGAGCAGTACTTC. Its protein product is CASSLTAGEQYF.

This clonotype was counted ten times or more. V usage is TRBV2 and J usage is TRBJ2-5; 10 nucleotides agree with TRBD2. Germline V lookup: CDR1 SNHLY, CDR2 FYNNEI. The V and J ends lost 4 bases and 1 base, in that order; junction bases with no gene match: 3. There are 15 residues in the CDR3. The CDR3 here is CASSGTSGAQETQYF. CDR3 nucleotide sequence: TGTGCCAGCAGTGGGACTAGCGGAGCCCAAGAGACCCAGTACTTC. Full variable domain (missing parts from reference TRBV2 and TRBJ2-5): EPEVTQTPSHQVTQMGQEVILRCVPISNHLYFYWYRQILGQKVEFLVSFYNNEISEKSEIFDDQFSVERPDGSNFTLKIRSTKLEDSAMYFCASSGTSGAQETQYFGPGTRLLVL.

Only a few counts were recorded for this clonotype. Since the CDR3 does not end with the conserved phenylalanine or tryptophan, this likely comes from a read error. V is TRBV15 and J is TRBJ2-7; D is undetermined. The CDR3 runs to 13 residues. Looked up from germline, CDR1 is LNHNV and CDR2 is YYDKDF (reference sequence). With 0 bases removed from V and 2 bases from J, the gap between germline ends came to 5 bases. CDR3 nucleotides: TGTGCCACCAGCAGAGATGTAACCTACGAGCAGTACTCC. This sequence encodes CATSRDVTYEQYS.

The CDR3 sequence is CASSPSWTALNTEAFF. The CDR3 DNA sequence: TGCGCCAGCAGCCCTTCCTGGACAGCCCTGAACACTGAAGCTTTCTTT. The rearrangement links TRBV5-1 to TRBJ1-1, with D tentatively TRBD1 (6 bases). The CDR3 has 16 residues. V was pared by 4 bases and J by 0 bases, with 16 bases between. CDR1 and CDR2 from the germline V gene are SGHRS and YFSETQ.